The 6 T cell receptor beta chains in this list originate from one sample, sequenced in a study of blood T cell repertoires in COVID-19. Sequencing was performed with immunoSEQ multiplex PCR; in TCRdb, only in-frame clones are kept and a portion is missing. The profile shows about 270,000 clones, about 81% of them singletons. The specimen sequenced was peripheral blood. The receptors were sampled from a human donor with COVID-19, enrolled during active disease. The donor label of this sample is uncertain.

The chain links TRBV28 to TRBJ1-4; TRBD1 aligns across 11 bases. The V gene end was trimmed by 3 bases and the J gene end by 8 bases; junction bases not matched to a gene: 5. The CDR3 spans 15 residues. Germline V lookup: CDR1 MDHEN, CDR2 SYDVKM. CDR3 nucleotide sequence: TGTGCCAGCAGTTTGGGGGGACAGGGGGGAGAAAAACTGTTTTTT. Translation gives CASSLGGQGGEKLFF.

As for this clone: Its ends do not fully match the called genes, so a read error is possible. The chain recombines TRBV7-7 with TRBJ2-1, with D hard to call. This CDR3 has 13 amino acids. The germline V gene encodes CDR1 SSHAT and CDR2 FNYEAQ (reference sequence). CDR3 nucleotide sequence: TGTGCTAGCAGCCGAGATACCTACAATGAGCAGTTCTTC. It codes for CASSRDTYNEQFF.

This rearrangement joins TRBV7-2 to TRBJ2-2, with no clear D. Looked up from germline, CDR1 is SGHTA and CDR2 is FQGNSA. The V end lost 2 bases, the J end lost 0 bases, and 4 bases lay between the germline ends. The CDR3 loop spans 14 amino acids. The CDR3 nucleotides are TGTGCCAGCAGCTTACGTTCGAACACCGGGGAGCTGTTTTTT. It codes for CASSLRSNTGELFF.

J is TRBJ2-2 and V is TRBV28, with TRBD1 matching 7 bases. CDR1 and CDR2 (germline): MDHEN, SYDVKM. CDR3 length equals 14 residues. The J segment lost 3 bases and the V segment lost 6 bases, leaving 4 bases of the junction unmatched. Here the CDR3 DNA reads TGTGCCAGCAGCGGGGACAGTTACACCGGGGAGCTGTTTTTT. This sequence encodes CASSGDSYTGELFF. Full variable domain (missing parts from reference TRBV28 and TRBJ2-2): DVKVTQSSRYLVKRTGEKVFLECVQDMDHENMFWYRQDPGLGLRLIYFSYDVKMKEKGDIPEGYSVSREKKERFSLILESASTNQTSMYLCASSGDSYTGELFFGEGSRLTVL.

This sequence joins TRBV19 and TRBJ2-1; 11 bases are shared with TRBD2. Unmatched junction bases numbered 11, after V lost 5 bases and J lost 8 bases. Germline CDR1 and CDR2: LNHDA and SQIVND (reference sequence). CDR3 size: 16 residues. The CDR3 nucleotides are TGTGCCAGTAGTCTCTCTACTAGCGGGAGAAGGGATGAGCAGTTCTTC. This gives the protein CASSLSTSGRRDEQFF. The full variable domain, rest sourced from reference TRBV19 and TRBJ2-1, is DGGITQSPKYLFRKEGQNVTLSCEQNLNHDAMYWYRQDPGQGLRLIYYSQIVNDFQKGDIAEGYSVSREKKESFPLTVTSAQKNPTAFYLCASSLSTSGRRDEQFFGPGTRLTVL.

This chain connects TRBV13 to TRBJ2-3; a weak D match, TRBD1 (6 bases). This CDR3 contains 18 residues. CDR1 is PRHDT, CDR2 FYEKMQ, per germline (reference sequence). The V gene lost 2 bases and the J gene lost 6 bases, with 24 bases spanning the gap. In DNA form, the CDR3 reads TGTGCCAGCAGCTTAAGGGGGTACAGGGTAAACTTGCACGATACGCAGTATTTT. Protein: CASSLRGYRVNLHDTQYF.